This entry describes one T cell receptor beta chain. It lacks a known antigen. Base qualities were left out, and no much larger clone turns up one base away. The sample comes from a study of shared clonotypes between healthy human individuals (dated by TCRdb to 2018 to 2020). Concerning the study at large: The cohort included three men and a couple of women between 18 and 49 years of age. Per donor, three plates each were used for CD4 naive and CD4 memory, two for CD8 naive, and one for CD8 memory. To estimate repertoire size and how much clonotype sharing occurs between individuals, the study deeply sequenced the blood TCR repertoires of a handful of healthy adults. Libraries were prepared and TCR repertoires were sequenced by different laboratories using diverse techniques, in order to increase sequencing depth and limit assay-specific biases. Per donor, leukapheresis produced somewhere between about 0.8 and 9 billion PBMCs. General findings and caveats noted by the study authors: Even with the large sequencing depth, rarefaction of the sorted-subset datasets indicated that sequencing was incomplete. The genetic and exposure-history diversity represented was limited by the small number of donors. Sampling was restricted to blood, and TCR repertoires in tissue are likely to differ from TCR repertoires in blood. Based on pairwise subsampling, the degree of clonotype sharing among donors was expected to be affected by sequencing depth. Estimated clonotype richness was generally larger for naive than for memory subsets. Higher generation probabilities were observed for clonotypes shared by all four sorted-subset donors than for non-shared clonotypes. Sharing across four donors was observed for 4.5% to 6.5% of naive CD4, about 4% of naive CD8, over 2% of memory CD4, and roughly 0.4% of memory CD8 clonotypes.

V gives up 4 bases and J gives up 0 bases, and the segment between their germline ends measures 7 bases. CDR3 length: 15 amino acids, cysteine to phenylalanine. CDR3 DNA is the only sequence kept; it has 45 bases, read in frame from the first base. The germline V gene yields MDHEN for CDR1 and SYDVKM for CDR2. The donors were healthy, HIV-negative adults with no recently reported acute infections or vaccinations. All donors were Caucasian adults living in Nashville, Tennessee, USA. Magnetic negative selection was used to enrich CD4+ T cells, after which naive cells were positively selected on CD45RA and the negative fraction became the memory subset. Blood was collected by leukapheresis, and PBMCs were isolated by Ficoll-Histopaque density gradient centrifugation and then cryopreserved in liquid nitrogen vapor phase. Analytical flow cytometry was used to check the purity and quantity of every magnetically sorted T cell population. Genomic DNA was isolated from each sorted fraction and quantified by UV absorbance on a Nanodrop 2000c.

Using the deep immunoSEQ assay, TCR CDR3 regions were amplified from genomic DNA by multiplex PCR. Extracted genomic DNA from each cell subset was distributed evenly across all wells of several immunoSEQ 96-well plates, and each plate was treated as a replicate. For sorted subsets, each replicate PCR was loaded with roughly 0.2 ug genomic DNA, equivalent to approximately 27,000 T cell genomes. Purified libraries were quantified with a Qubit 3.0 fluorometer, sized on a Bioanalyzer 2100, and re-quantified with the KAPA Library Quantification kit. Every immunoSEQ 96-well plate was sequenced on a separate single-read 150-cycle Illumina NextSeq 550 flow cell. In the authors' own workflow: The immunoSEQ output contained only junctional sequences without quality scores, so filtering could not match that applied to full-length reads. Sequences were annotated with PyIR, a Python wrapper for IgBLAST v1.9, and V/J genes and CDR3 were assigned using IMGT germline references. Reads with weak V/J assignments (E-value above 1e-6), missing CDR3, stop codons, out-of-frame junctions, or ambiguous translated residues were removed. A V3J clonotype was defined by an identical inferred V gene, J gene, and CDR3 amino acid sequence. To compute the percentage overlap between repertoires, the number of shared unique clonotypes was divided by the size of the smaller repertoire. Richness of each repertoire was evaluated using RTK rarefaction, the Chao1 estimator, and Recon v2.1 estimates of unobserved clonotypes. Generation probabilities for all TCRbeta clonotypes obtained by the gDNA method from a handful of donors were computed using OLGA. The table comes from immuneACCESS by way of TCRdb, which keeps in-frame sequences with V and J called. Part of the clones is missing from these tables; in studies checked, under half for an unresolved V gene and the rest for unknown reasons. Clone size and V and J calls were adopted from that table, with D and trimming inferred from the DNA. Here the sample has around 700,000 clones; approximately 79% occur a single time. The ten most abundant clones make up over 1.5% of the sample.

The chain is encoded by TRBV28 joined to TRBJ2-6; no D segment can be confidently identified. This clonotype was sampled from a woman aged 25 to 39 in good health. The sequencing sample was made of memory CD4+ T cells sorted from blood. The cell subset or site label, read with the paper, signifies: CD45RA-negative fraction. The DNA reads as follows: TGTGCCAGCAGTTACTCGTTCTCTGGGGCCAACGTCCTGACTTTC. The resulting protein is CASSYSFSGANVLTF. Full variable domain (CDR3 extended with the reference TRBV28 and TRBJ2-6 proteins): DVKVTQSSRYLVKRTGEKVFLECVQDMDHENMFWYRQDPGLGLRLIYFSYDVKMKEKGDIPEGYSVSREKKERFSLILESASTNQTSMYLCASSYSFSGANVLTFGAGSRLTVL.